The 30 T cell receptor beta chains below all came from one sample that was sequenced in a study of CD8 T cells in Susac syndrome. An input of 0.5 to 1 ug of RNA was subjected to reverse transcription using random hexamers. In TCRdb, the immunoSEQ multiplex PCR reads were re-called with MiXCR into one record per CDR3 protein. The data hold 150,000 to 200,000 distinct CDR3 sequences, with around 92% observed a single time. The sample taken for sequencing was CD4+ T cells from PBMCs. Receptor source: a human donor in good health.

The chain joins TRBV30 to TRBJ1-1; 7 bases line up with TRBD1. Germline V lookup: CDR1 GTSNPN, CDR2 SVGIG (reference sequence). Trimming at V came to 5 bases and at J to 6 bases, leaving 6 bases not matched to a gene. The CDR3 loop spans 12 amino acids. The CDR3 DNA reads TGTGCCTGGCAACAGGGGTCCGCTGAAGCTTTCTTT. Residues: CAWQQGSAEAFF.

The V and J genes are TRBV5-4 and TRBJ2-2; TRBD1 is a possible D gene (6 bases). Per germline, CDR1 SGHNT and CDR2 YYREEE (reference sequence). This CDR3 spans 15 amino acids. V lost 2 bases to trimming and J lost 6 bases, with 14 bases between them. In nucleotides, the CDR3 is TGTGCCAGCAGCTTCGAGACAGGCTACGCCGGGGAGCTGTTTTTT. It specifies CASSFETGYAGELFF.

The chain links TRBV5-1 to TRBJ2-7; D perhaps matches TRBD2 (5 bases). CDR1 is SGHRS, CDR2 YFSETQ, per germline. The CDR3 covers 13 residues. With 4 bases removed from V and 3 bases from J, the gap between germline ends came to 11 bases. The CDR3 region is CASSPDGIYEQYF. CDR3 nucleotides: TGCGCCAGCAGCCCGGACGGGATCTACGAGCAGTACTTC.

The rearrangement links TRBV7-9 to TRBJ1-2, with D tentatively TRBD1 (5 bases). Germline CDR1 SEHNR, CDR2 FQNEAQ (reference sequence). The CDR3 extends over 12 amino acids. V lost 5 bases and J 4 bases, leaving 8 bases between the germline ends. The CDR3 protein is CASSPDSYGYTF. The CDR3 nucleotides are TGTGCCAGCAGCCCCGACAGCTATGGCTACACCTTC.

This clonotype was observed once. The chain recombines TRBV20-1 with TRBJ2-7; 11 bases agree with TRBD2. CDR1 is DFQATT, CDR2 SNEGSKA, per germline (reference sequence). There are 15 residues in the CDR3. V trimming: 4 bases; J trimming: 5 bases; junction bases outside the gene matches: 10. The chain's CDR3 is CSANPTSGSRDEQYF. The CDR3 DNA reads as TGCAGTGCTAATCCCACTAGCGGGAGTAGGGACGAGCAGTACTTC.

The rearrangement uses TRBV7-8 and TRBJ2-7; 10 positions match TRBD1. V shed 5 bases, J shed 2 bases, and the junction held 6 bases outside the gene matches. The CDR3 sequence is 15 residues long. Germline V gives CDR1 SGHVS, CDR2 FQNEAQ. The CDR3 loop is CASSTWTGGTYEQYF. CDR3 in DNA: TGTGCCAGCAGCACCTGGACAGGGGGGACCTACGAGCAGTACTTC. Complete variable domain (other parts from reference TRBV7-8 and TRBJ2-7): GAGVSQSPRYKVAKRGQDVALRCDPISGHVSLFWYQQALGQGPEFLTYFQNEAQLDKSGLPSDRFFAERPEGSVSTLKIQRTQQEDSAVYLCASSTWTGGTYEQYFGPGTRLTVT.

This clonotype appeared once. The rearrangement joins TRBV25-1 to TRBJ1-1; D possibly corresponds to TRBD1 (5 bases). Germline V gives CDR1 MGHDK, CDR2 SYGVNS. The CDR3 is made up of 13 amino acids. Trimming left V 6 bases short and J 2 bases short, with 10 bases between. The CDR3 loop reads CASRAQGNTEAFF. The CDR3, as DNA: TGTGCCAGCAGGGCCCAGGGAAACACTGAAGCTTTCTTT.

This sequence joins TRBV27 and TRBJ2-2; TRBD1 is a possible D gene (6 bases). This CDR3 spans 13 amino acids. Trimming stripped 6 bases from V and 6 bases from J, with 11 bases between. In germline, CDR1 is MNHEY, CDR2 SMNVEV (reference sequence). Here the CDR3 DNA reads TGTGCCAGCAGCTCAGAGGGGGCCGGGGAGCTGTTTTTT. This sequence encodes CASSSEGAGELFF.

The rearrangement links TRBV27 to TRBJ2-3; D remains unclear. V dropped 4 bases and J dropped 0 bases, with 20 bases sitting between them. The CDR3 consists of 18 residues. Germline V lookup: CDR1 MNHEY, CDR2 SMNVEV (reference sequence). CDR3 coding DNA: TGTGCCAGCAGTTCCTGGTGGCCGAGTAGATCTAGCACAGATACGCAGTATTTT. Translation gives CASSSWWPSRSSTDTQYF.

The genes are TRBV10-3 and TRBJ2-6; 7 positions agree with TRBD1. The V gene's germline CDR1 is ENHRY and CDR2 SYGVKD. This CDR3 region has 17 residues. The junction had 6 bases not matched to a gene; V was cut back by 2 bases and J by 2 bases. The CDR3 DNA reads TGTGCCATCAGTGAGCCAACAGGGGTCCCTGGGGCCAACGTCCTGACTTTC. Translating gives CAISEPTGVPGANVLTF.

The CDR3 here is CALGGDTVNTEAFF. CDR3 nucleotides: TGTGCCTTGGGGGGAGACACCGTAAACACTGAAGCTTTCTTT. V is TRBV5-4 and J is TRBJ1-1, with D perhaps TRBD1 (5 bases). Germline CDR1 and CDR2: SGHNT and YYREEE (reference sequence). The CDR3 runs to 14 residues. Deletions cut 10 bases from V and 2 bases from J, with 18 bases between.

CDR3: CASTVAGGPGELFF. CDR3 sequence (DNA): TGTGCCAGCACAGTAGCGGGGGGGCCCGGGGAGCTGTTTTTT. This rearrangement joins TRBV6-5 to TRBJ2-2, with TRBD2 identical over 11 bases. The CDR3 loop spans 14 amino acids. The V gene's germline CDR1 is MNHEY and CDR2 SVGAGI. V was clipped by 7 bases and J by 6 bases; unmatched bases: 4.

V is TRBV10-3 and J is TRBJ2-7, with D tentatively TRBD1 (6 bases). The CDR3 extends over 15 amino acids. The ends were cut back, 0 bases at V and 9 bases at J, with 18 bases in the middle. Germline V CDR1 and CDR2: ENHRY, SYGVKD. CDR3 nucleotides: TGTGCCATCAGTGAGTCTTTCGACAGGACCTTGGGGCAGTACTTC. The encoded protein is CAISESFDRTLGQYF.

Here the CDR3 reads CASSQDPRDRETQYF. The CDR3 bases are TGTGCCAGCAGCCAAGATCCCCGGGATCGGGAGACCCAGTACTTC. The chain is built from TRBV3-1 and TRBJ2-5, with a weak D call TRBD2 (5 bases). The CDR3 sequence is 15 residues long. Trimming removed 0 bases at V and 5 bases at J, with 13 bases between. Germline V CDR1 and CDR2: LGHDT, YNNKEL (reference sequence).

This chain joins TRBV5-1 and TRBJ1-1; no firm D call. Germline assignment: CDR1 SGHRS and CDR2 YFSETQ. Trimming cost V 1 base and J 3 bases, with 10 bases left between them. This CDR3 is built from 14 residues. This CDR3 is CASSLIGPDTEAFF. The CDR3 DNA reads as TGCGCCAGCAGCTTGATAGGGCCGGACACTGAAGCTTTCTTT.

This rearrangement joins TRBV7-2 to TRBJ1-1, with D unclear. Per the germline V gene, CDR1 is SGHTA and CDR2 is FQGNSA. V was cut by 2 bases and J by 1 base, with 8 bases left in between. The CDR3 extends over 14 amino acids. The CDR3: CASSLIGGNTEAFF. In DNA form, the CDR3 reads TGTGCCAGCAGCTTAATAGGAGGGAACACTGAAGCTTTCTTT.

V usage is TRBV6-1 and J usage is TRBJ1-1, with D uncertain. Germline CDR1 reads MNHNS; CDR2 reads SASEGT. There are 13 residues in the CDR3. Trimming shortened V by 6 bases and J by 0 bases, and 8 bases separated the two germline ends. The CDR3 DNA sequence: TGTGCCAGCAGGATTTACCTGAACACTGAAGCTTTCTTT. As protein: CASRIYLNTEAFF.

The J gene is TRBJ1-5, the V gene TRBV2, with TRBD1 as a possible D gene (6 bases). CDR3 length: 16 amino acids. Looked up from germline, CDR1 is SNHLY and CDR2 is FYNNEI. V lost 3 bases and J 6 bases, leaving 18 bases between the germline ends. For the CDR3, the DNA is TGTGCCAGCAGTGAGACGTTTACAGGGTGGGGTCAGCCCCAGCATTTT. This sequence encodes CASSETFTGWGQPQHF.

The CDR3: CASSHDRERDTIYF. CDR3 nucleotides: TGTGCCAGCAGCCATGACAGGGAGAGAGACACCATATATTTT. The V gene is TRBV7-9, the J gene TRBJ1-3; 7 bases agree with TRBD1. Germline values: CDR1 SEHNR, CDR2 FQNEAQ (reference sequence). The V segment lost 5 bases and the J segment 8 bases; nucleotides outside the gene matches: 9. The CDR3 covers 14 residues.

This clonotype was detected once. The V gene is TRBV11-1, the J gene TRBJ2-5; D is possibly TRBD1 (5 bases). This CDR3 is 15 amino acids long. CDR1 and CDR2 from the germline V gene are SGHAT and FQDESV (reference sequence). The germline V and J ends were trimmed by 0 bases and 2 bases, with 10 bases remaining between them. CDR3 sequence: CASSLASAGQETQYF. In nucleotides, the CDR3 is TGTGCCAGCAGCTTAGCGTCGGCAGGGCAAGAGACCCAGTACTTC.

The CDR3 nucleotides are TGTGCCAGTAGTCCCTACCGGACAGGGAGAGCTGAAGCTTTCTTT. Protein sequence: CASSPYRTGRAEAFF. The J gene is TRBJ1-1, the V gene TRBV19; 8 bases are shared with TRBD1. After removal of 5 bases from V and 6 bases from J, the junction contained 11 bases not matched to a gene. This CDR3 is 15 amino acids long. CDR1 and CDR2 (germline): LNHDA, SQIVND (reference sequence).

The J gene is TRBJ2-1, the V gene TRBV27; 8 nucleotides agree with TRBD1. Per the germline V gene, CDR1 is MNHEY and CDR2 is SMNVEV (reference sequence). The V and J ends lost 5 bases and 7 bases, in that order; junction bases with no gene match: 10. The CDR3 covers 15 residues. CDR3 DNA: TGTGCCAGCAGTATACCGGGACAGGAGGTGAATGAGCAGTTCTTC. It specifies CASSIPGQEVNEQFF.

In the case of this clonotype: One end of the junction does not line up with germline, which may come from a read error. The rearrangement uses TRBV30 and TRBJ2-2; D might be TRBD2 (6 bases). This CDR3 has 13 amino acids. Germline-derived CDR1 and CDR2 are GTSNPN and SVGIG (reference sequence). CDR3 sequence: CAWNAGNAGELFF. The CDR3 region has the DNA TGTGCCTGGAACGCGGGGAACGCCGGGGAGCTGTTTTTT.

V is TRBV9 and J is TRBJ2-7; D may be TRBD1 (7 bases). This CDR3 comprises 16 residues. Per germline, CDR1 SGDLS and CDR2 YYNGEE. Between the trimmed V and J ends, which lost 4 bases and 0 bases, there was a span of 17 bases. Here the CDR3 DNA reads TGTGCCAGCAGCCCACAAGCGCAGGGGGGCTCCTACGAGCAGTACTTC. Translation gives CASSPQAQGGSYEQYF.

The chain combines TRBV6-1 with TRBJ1-5; D uncertain. Germline CDR1 is MNHNS and CDR2 is SASEGT. This CDR3 is 12 amino acids long. V was trimmed by 2 bases and J by 7 bases, leaving 6 bases between them. The CDR3: CASSESDQPQHF. CDR3 coding DNA: TGTGCCAGCAGTGAAAGTGACCAGCCCCAGCATTTT.

J is TRBJ1-2 and V is TRBV5-6; D remains unclear. There are 15 residues in the CDR3. Trimming removed 3 bases from V and 3 bases from J, with 15 bases in between. Germline lookup yields CDR1 SGHDT and CDR2 YYEEEE. In DNA form, the CDR3 reads TGTGCCAGCAGCTCCCCACGGCAGACGCACTATGGCTACACCTTC. The encoded protein is CASSSPRQTHYGYTF.

The gene calls are TRBV20-1 and TRBJ2-5; 7 bases align to TRBD2. This CDR3 is 13 amino acids long. V trimming: 6 bases; J trimming: 0 bases; junction bases outside the gene matches: 4. Per the germline V gene, CDR1 is DFQATT and CDR2 is SNEGSKA (reference sequence). CDR3 sequence reads: CSAGGLHQETQYF. DNA for the CDR3: TGCAGTGCGGGGGGACTACACCAAGAGACCCAGTACTTC.

This clonotype was seen only once. CDR3 nucleotides: TGTGCCAGCAGTCAGCATCTAGCGGAGCACAATGAGCAGTTCTTC. Amino acid sequence: CASSQHLAEHNEQFF. V gene TRBV12-3 or TRBV12-4 combines with J gene TRBJ2-1; 7 positions agree with TRBD2. CDR3 length equals 15 residues. V gave up 5 bases and J gave up 5 bases; unmatched junction bases: 9.

This rearrangement joins TRBV7-2 to TRBJ2-7, with a possible D match to TRBD2 (6 bases). V was trimmed by 5 bases and J by 0 bases, leaving 17 bases between them. The V gene's germline CDR1 is SGHTA and CDR2 FQGNSA. This CDR3 region has 16 residues. The CDR3 here is CASSPGAGRRSYEQYF. CDR3 coding DNA: TGTGCCAGCAGCCCGGGTGCGGGGAGACGCTCCTACGAGCAGTACTTC.

This chain uses TRBV20-1 with TRBJ2-1, with 8 nucleotides matching TRBD2. The CDR3 contains 13 residues. Germline V gives CDR1 DFQATT, CDR2 SNEGSKA (reference sequence). V gave up 5 bases and J gave up 8 bases; unmatched junction bases: 8. The CDR3 spells CSALAGQRYEQFF. The CDR3 DNA follows: TGCAGTGCTTTAGCGGGGCAACGATATGAGCAGTTCTTC.